This entry lists 15 T cell receptor beta chains sequenced from one sample in a study of blood T cells in healthy people across ages (dated by TCRdb to about 2015). The library was built by means of 5' RACE. For sequencing, an Illumina HiSeq 2500 was employed. A second 7 to 11 cycle PCR used a sample-barcoded 5' primer and a J-beta primer mix. TCRdb ran its own pipeline on the public reads, namely fastp trimming at Q25 and MiXCR clone calling, and kept in-frame beta chains. Records with the same CDR3 protein are collapsed into one entry carrying the most frequent genes and DNA. In all, the sample holds about 640,000 distinct CDR3 sequences, and roughly 58% of those were seen once. 30% to 45% of the sample rests with the top ten. The sequencing sample was made of blood. All receptors come from a man in his 60s in good health.

The chain is built from TRBV18 and TRBJ2-6, with 12 nucleotides matching TRBD1. CDR1 KGHSH and CDR2 LQKENI come from the germline V gene. The CDR3 covers 17 residues. J gave up 6 bases and V 5 bases, and 8 bases lay outside the gene matches. CDR3 sequence: CASSTRDRGLLANVLTF. Written as DNA, the CDR3 is TGTGCCAGCTCAACCCGGGACAGGGGGCTTCTGGCCAACGTCCTGACTTTC. The whole variable domain, remainder taken from reference TRBV18 and TRBJ2-6, is NAGVMQNPRHLVRRRGQEARLRCSPMKGHSHVYWYRQLPEEGLKFMVYLQKENIIDESGMPKERFSAEFPKEGPSILRIQQVVRGDSAAYFCASSTRDRGLLANVLTFGAGSRLTVL.

This clonotype was seen repeatedly, ten times or more. V is TRBV19 and J is TRBJ2-3; D is undetermined. V was trimmed by 5 bases and J by 6 bases, leaving 12 bases between them. Germline CDR1 reads LNHDA; CDR2 reads SQIVND (reference sequence). There are 13 residues in the CDR3. In DNA form, the CDR3 reads TGTGCCAGTAGTCCCCGGGTCGGGGATACGCAGTATTTT. Translating it yields CASSPRVGDTQYF.

This clonotype appeared many times. This chain uses TRBV2 with TRBJ2-5; D perhaps matches TRBD1 (6 bases). The CDR3 loop spans 12 amino acids. Germline V CDR1 and CDR2: SNHLY, FYNNEI. V lost 6 bases and J lost 7, with 12 bases in between. The CDR3 sequence: CASRGEQGTQYF. The CDR3 nucleotides are TGTGCCAGCAGGGGAGAACAGGGGACCCAGTACTTC.

CDR3 protein: CASSASMGFGEQYF. CDR3 in DNA: TGTGCCAGCAGCGCCTCGATGGGGTTTGGAGAGCAGTATTTT. The chain links TRBV5-5 to TRBJ2-3; D is undetermined. The length of the CDR3 is 14 residues. Germline V gene lookup returns CDR1 SGHKS and CDR2 YYEKEE (reference sequence). The V end lost 4 bases, the J end lost 11 bases, and 20 bases lay between the germline ends.

This clonotype was observed a handful of times. The chain uses TRBV28 and TRBJ2-7; D is uncertain. CDR3 length equals 15 residues. Per the germline V gene, CDR1 is MDHEN and CDR2 is SYDVKM. V was trimmed by 6 bases and J by 2 bases, leaving 17 bases between them. The CDR3 loop is CASSPIGRTPYEQYF. The CDR3 region has the DNA TGTGCCAGCAGCCCCATCGGCAGGACCCCCTACGAGCAGTACTTC.

This clonotype was recorded once. The chain is built from TRBV6-1 and TRBJ2-5; a weak D match, TRBD1 (5 bases). V gave up 2 bases and J gave up 4 bases, with 8 bases separating them. The CDR3 covers 13 residues. CDR1 MNHNS and CDR2 SASEGT come from the germline V gene. Here the CDR3 reads CASSEIRGETQYF. The CDR3 region has the DNA TGTGCCAGCAGTGAAATTAGGGGAGAGACCCAGTACTTC.

Remarks on this clonotype: Relative to the germline gene, one junction end is altered; a read error may explain this. V is TRBV7-8 and J is TRBJ2-6; weak D call: TRBD1 (5 bases). The CDR3 contains 16 residues. Germline V gene data show CDR1 as SGHVS and CDR2 as FQNEAQ. CDR3 residues: CASSPSPPGSASVLTF. CDR3 nucleotides: TGTGCCAGCAGCCCGAGCCCCCCAGGGTCGGCCAGCGTCCTGACTTTC. Filled out from reference TRBV7-8 and TRBJ2-6, the complete variable domain reads GAGVSQSPRYKVAKRGQDVALRCDPISGHVSLFWYQQALGQGPEFLTYFQNEAQLDKSGLPSDRFFAERPEGSVSTLKIQRTQQEDSAVYLCASSPSPPGSASVLTFGAGSRLTVL.

The DNA of the CDR3 is TGTGCCAGCAGTTCCCCCGATCTATCGACTAGCGGGGGGGGTGAGCAGTACTTC. It is translated as CASSSPDLSTSGGGEQYF. The J gene is TRBJ2-4, the V gene TRBV12-3 or TRBV12-4; TRBD2 matches 14 bases. V trimming: 4 bases; J trimming: 13 bases; junction bases outside the gene matches: 18. The CDR3 spans 18 residues.

DNA of the CDR3: TGCAGTGCTAGGCGGCGGGGGGGCCTTGTTGGTGAGCAGTTCTTC. This sequence encodes CSARRRGGLVGEQFF. The chain uses TRBV20-1 and TRBJ2-1; 9 nucleotides align to TRBD2. J lost 9 bases, V lost 3 bases, and 12 bases had no gene match. Germline-derived CDR1 and CDR2 are DFQATT and SNEGSKA (reference sequence). CDR3 length: 15 amino acids.

The CDR3 loop reads CASTHGGYQETQYF. In DNA, the CDR3 is TGTGCCAGCACCCATGGGGGCTACCAAGAGACCCAGTACTTC. V usage is TRBV7-2 and J usage is TRBJ2-5, with a weak D call TRBD1 (6 bases). CDR1 SGHTA and CDR2 FQGNSA come from the germline V gene. Trimming left V 7 bases short and J 0 bases short, with 12 bases between. The CDR3 spans 14 residues.

The chain combines TRBV10-3 with TRBJ2-1; 8 nucleotides agree with TRBD2. CDR1 and CDR2 from the germline V gene are ENHRY and SYGVKD. Trimming cost V 4 bases and J 1 base; bases outside gene matches: 9. The CDR3 consists of 17 residues. The CDR3 coding sequence is TGTGCCATCAGTGGTGGGGCCAGCGGGGGATCCTACAATGAGCAGTTCTTC. Its translation: CAISGGASGGSYNEQFF.

The CDR3 DNA follows: TGTGCCAGTTATGAGGGGGCGTCCGGTGGCTACACCTTC. As protein: CASYEGASGGYTF. The chain employs TRBV2 and TRBJ1-2, with 7 bases matching TRBD1. J lost 7 bases, V lost 9 bases, and 11 bases had no gene match. CDR1 is SNHLY, CDR2 FYNNEI, per germline. There are 13 residues in the CDR3.

This clonotype was seen a few times. This sequence joins TRBV20-1 and TRBJ2-5; TRBD2 might be the D (7 bases). The CDR3 extends over 13 amino acids. Germline V gene lookup returns CDR1 DFQATT and CDR2 SNEGSKA (reference sequence). Trimming removed 5 bases from V and 4 bases from J, with 14 bases in between. The CDR3 here is CSAQDGGPETQYF. CDR3 DNA: TGCAGTGCTCAGGACGGGGGGCCAGAGACCCAGTACTTC.

The chain combines TRBV5-5 with TRBJ2-5, with 7 nucleotides matching TRBD1. Unmatched junction bases numbered 11, after V lost 7 bases and J lost 5 bases. Germline V gives CDR1 SGHKS, CDR2 YYEKEE (reference sequence). CDR3 size: 14 residues. The CDR3 reads CASGIRQGAETQYF. For the CDR3, the DNA is TGTGCCAGCGGAATACGACAGGGCGCGGAGACCCAGTACTTC.

This clonotype was counted a few times. The V gene is TRBV4-1, the J gene TRBJ2-5; D unclear. Per the germline V gene, CDR1 is MGHRA and CDR2 is YSYEKL. This CDR3 has 14 residues. Trimming cost V 1 base and J 0 bases, with 6 bases left between them. CDR3 nucleotides: TGCGCCAGCAGCCAAGGGTCTAACCAAGAGACCCAGTACTTC. Residues: CASSQGSNQETQYF.